This T cell receptor beta chain was captured in a study of blood T cell repertoires in COVID-19. The length of the CDR3 is 15 residues. Germline CDR1 and CDR2: SGHRS and YFSETQ. V lost 0 bases and J lost 9; bases outside the gene matches: 6. TCRdb's table, derived via immunoSEQ multiplex PCR, lists solely in-frame clones and lacks some. The sample has 270,000 or so clones, about four fifths seen once. This clone was recorded once. Sequencing used peripheral blood. V is TRBV5-1 and J is TRBJ2-1, with 10 bases identical to TRBD2. The clonotype originates from a woman aged 55-70 years with active or convalescent COVID-19. Here the CDR3 DNA reads TGCGCCAGCAGCTTGGTCTCCCTAGCGGGGGTTGAGCAGTTCTTC. It translates to CASSLVSLAGVEQFF.